This is a list of T cell receptor beta chains from one sample in a study of response to subunit inactivated influenza vaccine. TCRdb reanalysed the RT-PCR reads using MiXCR and keeps one entry per CDR3 protein. The sample has 590,000 or so distinct CDR3 sequences; 11% to 15% are singletons. This material consisted of PBMCs from blood, taken 14 to 15 days before vaccination. The receptor set was obtained from a man aged 50 to 60 who received an inactivated influenza vaccine. The CDR3 runs from the conserved cysteine through the conserved F or W. The D gene is left open where the match is weak. Where a row states a size, it is once, few, many or the class of an expanded clone; other rows omit it.

j_call clone_size d_call v_call cdr3_nt cdr3_aa
TRBJ2-7 few TRBD1 TRBV29-1 TGCAGCCCTAGGCCAGGGGGCTCCTACGAGCAGTACTTC CSPRPGGSYEQYF
TRBJ2-5 . . TRBV7-9 TGTGCCCGTGGAGGGGGCGATGAGACCCAGTACTTC CARGGGDETQYF
TRBJ1-4 many TRBD1 TRBV7-8 TGTGCCAGCAGCCCCGAACAGGGGTTCCATGAAAAACTGTTTTTT CASSPEQGFHEKLFF
TRBJ2-2 few . TRBV15 TGTGCCACCAGCAGAGATCCTCTTGTCACCGGGGAGCTGTTTTTT CATSRDPLVTGELFF
TRBJ2-7 . . TRBV25-1 TGTGCCAGCAGTGAACGGCAGGGTTGGGGCTCCTACGAGCAGTACTTC CASSERQGWGSYEQYF
TRBJ1-2 . . TRBV7-8 TGTGCCAGCAGCTTCCCAGACACCTTCTATGGCTACACCTTC CASSFPDTFYGYTF
TRBJ1-2 few TRBD1 TRBV6-2/TRBV6-3 TGTGCCAGCAGTTACGCGGTCCGACAGGGGGAAGGCGGCTACACCTTC CASSYAVRQGEGGYTF
TRBJ2-3 . TRBD2 TRBV20-1 TGCAGTGCCAGAGCGGGGTCTAGCACAGATACGCAGTATTTT CSARAGSSTDTQYF
TRBJ1-6 . . TRBV12-3/TRBV12-4 TGTGCCAGCAGTTTGTCAGGACGCAATAATTCACCCCTCCACTTT CASSLSGRNNSPLHF
TRBJ2-2 once . TRBV6-2/TRBV6-3 TGTGCCAGCAGTTGCGGGCAGAACACCGGGGAGCTGTTTTTT CASSCGQNTGELFF